In this sample, the clone carrying this T cell receptor (beta chain) turned up once. The data stem from a study of blood T cell repertoires in COVID-19. Across the study: Sites in the United States, Italy and Spain provided acute and convalescent COVID-19 samples. The cDNA or gDNA used as material had been derived from T cells, B-cell-depleted T cells, or PBMCs.

Germline loops: CDR1 GTSNPN, CDR2 SVGIG (reference sequence). The CDR3 covers 12 residues. V was shortened by 5 bases and J by 0 bases, with 5 bases between the two germline ends. Original handling: Amplified reference gene primers provided the basis for estimating nucleated cell counts. Sequenced by immunoSEQ multiplex PCR; TCRdb stores in-frame clones only, minus some. V and J calls and clone size are those listed in that table; D and trimming were worked out from the DNA. The sample holds 80,000 to 85,000 clones, around 90% seen once. Material: peripheral blood. The V and J genes are TRBV30 and TRBJ1-3; D is uncertain. The TCR was taken from a woman of 80 years or more with acute or convalescent COVID-19. The CDR3 DNA follows: TGTGCCTGGGGGTACTCTGGAAACACCATATATTTT. Translated, it gives CAWGYSGNTIYF.